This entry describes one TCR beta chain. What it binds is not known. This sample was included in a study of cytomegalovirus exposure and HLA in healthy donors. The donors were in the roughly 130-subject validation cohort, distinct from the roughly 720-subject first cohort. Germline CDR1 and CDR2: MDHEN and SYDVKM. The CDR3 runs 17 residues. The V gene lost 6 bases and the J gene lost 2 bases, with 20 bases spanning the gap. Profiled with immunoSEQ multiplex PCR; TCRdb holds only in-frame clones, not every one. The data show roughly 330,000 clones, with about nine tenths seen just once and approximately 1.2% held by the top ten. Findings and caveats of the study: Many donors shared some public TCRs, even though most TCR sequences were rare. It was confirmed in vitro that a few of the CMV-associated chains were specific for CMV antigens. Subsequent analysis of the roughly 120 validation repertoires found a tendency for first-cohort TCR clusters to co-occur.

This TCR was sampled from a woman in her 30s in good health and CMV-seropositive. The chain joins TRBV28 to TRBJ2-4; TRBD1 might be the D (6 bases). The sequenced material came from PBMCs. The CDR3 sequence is CASSPPGWGRTKNIQYF. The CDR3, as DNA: TGTGCCAGCAGCCCCCCGGGTTGGGGGCGGACCAAAAACATTCAGTACTTC.